This T cell receptor beta chain was found in a study of post-analysis software for immune sequencing data. About the study: Relapsing-remitting, secondary progressive and progressive-relapsing courses of multiple sclerosis were included.

The CDR3 has 14 residues. Germline V lookup: CDR1 SEHNR, CDR2 FQNEAQ (reference sequence). Comment on this clonotype: Antigen unknown. This may come from a read error, since a much larger clone is one base off.

TCR beta libraries were prepared from cDNA with unique molecular identifiers. There were roughly 0.85 to 11 million T cells, and roughly 0.5 million cDNA molecules came from them. TCRdb re-analysed the PCR reads in MiXCR, keeping a single row per CDR3 protein. Of 250,000 to 300,000 distinct CDR3 sequences listed, 35% to 40% are singletons. General study results and limits: By F measure, samples from a shared preparation batch strongly co-clustered. When compared against controls, multiple sclerosis patients showed significantly lower normalized Chao1 diversity. In patients, TRBV5-6, TRBV5-1 and TRBV20-1 belonged to four or five TRBV segments found more frequently than in controls.

The rearrangement uses TRBV7-9 and TRBJ1-2; 7 bases map to TRBD1. The source is a girl between 5 and 17 years old with multiple sclerosis. The sequenced material came from blood. CDR3 region: CVSRELDRDYGYTF. CDR3 sequence (DNA): TGTGTCAGCAGGGAACTCGACAGGGACTATGGCTACACCTTC.